The 30 T cell receptor beta chains below all came from one sample that was sequenced in a study of blood T cells in healthy people across ages. The use of a sample-barcoded 5' primer and a J-beta primer mix characterized a second PCR of about 7 to 12 cycles. One entry per CDR3 protein, called by TCRdb with MiXCR from the 5' RACE reads. Of about 1 million distinct CDR3 sequences detected, 20% to 25% appear once; the ten largest clones hold 0.65% to 0.75%. The same sample was also used in a study of T cells of mothers and their children.

Sequencing was carried out using blood. These receptors originate from a girl aged 2 to 9 in good health.

The gene calls are TRBV29-1 and TRBJ2-1; 9 bases match TRBD2. The germline V gene encodes CDR1 SQVTM and CDR2 ANQGSEA. The CDR3 is 16 amino acids. V shed 3 bases and J 10 bases; nucleotides not matched to a gene: 16. CDR3 protein: CSVDGFAGGQSKEQFF. The CDR3 DNA reads TGCAGCGTTGACGGCTTCGCGGGGGGGCAGTCGAAAGAGCAGTTCTTC.

The chain employs TRBV11-2 and TRBJ2-1; TRBD2 aligns across 12 bases. The J call may be incorrect, as the DNA end agrees better with TRBJ2-7. CDR3 size: 15 residues. Germline V gives CDR1 SGHAT, CDR2 FQNNGV. The DNA of the CDR3 is TGTGCCAGCAGCAGCTGGACTAGCGGGGCCTACGAGCAGTACTTC. Its protein product is CASSSWTSGAYEQYF.

The chain uses TRBV27 and TRBJ2-5; tentatively, D is TRBD1 or TRBD2 (5 bases each). The end of the DNA is better explained by TRBJ2-1, so the J call may be wrong. CDR1 and CDR2 (germline): MNHEY, SMNVEV (reference sequence). The CDR3 consists of 16 residues. This CDR3 is CAIQILGPAIYNEQFF. CDR3 DNA sequence: TGTGCCATCCAGATCCTGGGACCCGCCATCTACAATGAGCAGTTCTTC.

This chain joins TRBV5-1 and TRBJ2-1; D call uncertain. Germline values: CDR1 SGHRS, CDR2 YFSETQ. V was pared by 4 bases and J by 5 bases, with 13 bases between. The CDR3 consists of 14 residues. The CDR3 loop reads CASSLSRTNNEQFF. In DNA, the CDR3 is TGCGCCAGCAGCCTATCTAGGACGAACAATGAGCAGTTCTTC.

The rearrangement uses TRBV20-1 and TRBJ2-5; possible D gene TRBD1, 5 bases. Matching the DNA end better, TRBJ2-7 makes the J call doubtful. CDR3 length equals 14 residues. Per the germline V gene, CDR1 is DFQATT and CDR2 is SNEGSKA (reference sequence). CDR3 nucleotide sequence: TGCAGTGCTAGGGACCTCAAGGGGTCCTACGAGCAGTACTTC. Translated, it gives CSARDLKGSYEQYF.

This chain connects TRBV10-1 to TRBJ2-5, with a tentative D call TRBD1 (6 bases). With the DNA end fitting TRBJ2-7 better, the J assignment may be wrong. CDR1 and CDR2 from the germline V gene are WNHNN and SYGVQD (reference sequence). The CDR3 spans 14 residues. The CDR3 is CASSESGTTYEQYF. CDR3 DNA: TGCGCCAGCAGTGAGTCCGGGACAACCTACGAGCAGTACTTC.

This clonotype was seen more than once but under ten times. J is TRBJ1-2 and V is TRBV20-1; the D gene is possibly TRBD1 (5 bases). Trimming removed 8 bases from V and 7 bases from J, with 14 bases in between. The CDR3 is 11 amino acids. Germline V lookup: CDR1 DFQATT, CDR2 SNEGSKA (reference sequence). The CDR3 is CSLRGEGGYTF. The DNA for the CDR3 is TGCAGTCTAAGAGGGGAGGGTGGCTACACCTTC.

This chain connects TRBV20-1 to TRBJ2-5; 14 bases match TRBD2. From germline, CDR1 is DFQATT and CDR2 SNEGSKA (reference sequence). The CDR3 sequence is 15 residues long. With V trimmed by 6 bases and J by 2 bases, 5 bases remained unmatched. DNA for the CDR3: TGCAGTGCCAGACTAGCGGGGGGGCGTCAAGAGACCCAGTACTTC. It encodes CSARLAGGRQETQYF.

This clonotype was observed a few times. The V and J genes are TRBV20-1 and TRBJ2-5; tentatively, D is TRBD2 (6 bases). Germline V gene lookup returns CDR1 DFQATT and CDR2 SNEGSKA (reference sequence). The CDR3 length is 13 residues. Trimming stripped 0 bases from V and 5 bases from J, with 10 bases between. CDR3 DNA sequence: TGCAGTGCTAGAGATCGTGGGAGGGAGACCCAGTACTTC. Translation gives CSARDRGRETQYF.

The chain employs TRBV25-1 and TRBJ2-4; D might be TRBD1 (7 bases). This CDR3 is 22 amino acids long. Germline V gene sequence: CDR1 MGHDK, CDR2 SYGVNS. Trimming took 4 bases from V and 0 from J, leaving 31 bases between them. The CDR3 DNA is TGTGCCAGCAGTGGACAGAGGAGGGGGCTCGGGAAGGAAAGTCTAGCCAAAAACATTCAGTACTTC. Encoded protein: CASSGQRRGLGKESLAKNIQYF.

The chain couples TRBV24-1 to TRBJ2-5, with a possible D match to TRBD1 (6 bases). Trimming shortened V by 9 bases and J by 3 bases, and 13 bases separated the two germline ends. CDR3 length equals 13 residues. CDR1 is KGHDR and CDR2 is SFDVKD in the germline V gene. The CDR3 is CATGGGKKETQYF. CDR3 nucleotide sequence: TGTGCCACCGGTGGGGGCAAGAAAGAGACCCAGTACTTC.

This clonotype was counted ten times or more. The chain joins TRBV12-3 or TRBV12-4 to TRBJ1-2; 8 bases match TRBD1. Trimming removed 7 bases from V and 9 bases from J; junction bases left unmatched: 10. The CDR3 contains 13 residues. This CDR3 reads CASKSPGQGRYTF. CDR3 nucleotides: TGTGCCAGCAAATCACCAGGACAGGGTCGCTACACCTTC.

The rearrangement joins TRBV5-5 to TRBJ1-5, with TRBD1 as a possible D gene (6 bases). Germline V gene lookup returns CDR1 SGHKS and CDR2 YYEKEE (reference sequence). The CDR3 totals 18 residues. Trimming left V 4 bases short and J 3 bases short, with 23 bases between. The CDR3 region is CASSARPWTVDNNQPQHF. DNA for the CDR3: TGTGCCAGCAGCGCCCGGCCTTGGACAGTAGATAACAATCAGCCCCAGCATTTT.

This clonotype was found a few times. J is TRBJ2-5 and V is TRBV6-1; 8 nucleotides line up with TRBD2. With the DNA end fitting TRBJ2-1 better, the J assignment may be wrong. Germline-derived CDR1 and CDR2 are MNHNS and SASEGT. The CDR3 is 13 amino acids. CDR3 DNA sequence: TGTGCCAGCAGGGGACTAGGTCAGGGTGAGCAGTTCTTC. Encoded protein: CASRGLGQGEQFF.

The rearrangement joins TRBV29-1 to TRBJ2-7; D is undetermined. With 5 bases removed from V and 0 bases from J, the gap between germline ends came to 14 bases. Per the germline V gene, CDR1 is SQVTM and CDR2 is ANQGSEA. The CDR3 has 14 amino acids. CDR3 nucleotides: TGCAGCGTTTTGGACGGCAGGAGCTCCTACGAGCAGTACTTC. It is translated as CSVLDGRSSYEQYF.

V and J are TRBV7-9 and TRBJ1-1; tentatively, D is TRBD1 (5 bases). CDR1 is SEHNR and CDR2 is FQNEAQ in the germline V gene (reference sequence). The CDR3 runs 11 residues. V lost 6 bases, J lost 11 bases, and 13 bases lay in between. The CDR3 DNA is TGTGCCAGCAGTCCAGGGAATCGGGCTTTCTTT. Amino acids: CASSPGNRAFF.

V is TRBV4-3 and J is TRBJ2-6; D gene ambiguous. Trimming shortened V by 0 bases and J by 3 bases, and 12 bases separated the two germline ends. Germline CDR1 is LGHNA and CDR2 is YSLEER. The CDR3 is made up of 17 amino acids. CDR3 DNA: TGCGCCAGCAGCCAAGAGGCCGCAACGGGTGGGGCCAACGTCCTGACTTTC. Protein product: CASSQEAATGGANVLTF.

In this sample, this clonotype turned up a few times. CDR3 sequence (DNA): TGTGCCAGCAAGTTGGCCGAGAAAGAGACCCAGTACTTC. It translates to CASKLAEKETQYF. The chain combines TRBV6-6 with TRBJ2-5; no clear D. V was pared by 7 bases and J by 3 bases, with 12 bases between. CDR3 length equals 13 residues. Germline loops: CDR1 MNHNY, CDR2 SVGAGI (reference sequence).

This sequence joins TRBV19 and TRBJ2-5; D unresolved. From germline, CDR1 is LNHDA and CDR2 SQIVND (reference sequence). The CDR3 consists of 15 residues. V was pared by 5 bases and J by 11 bases, with 24 bases between. CDR3 DNA: TGTGCCAGTAGTTTAACATGGGAATCCCTACGAGAGCAGTACTTC. It codes for CASSLTWESLREQYF. Together with reference TRBV19 and TRBJ2-5, the CDR3 gives the full variable domain: DGGITQSPKYLFRKEGQNVTLSCEQNLNHDAMYWYRQDPGQGLRLIYYSQIVNDFQKGDIAEGYSVSREKKESFPLTVTSAQKNPTAFYLCASSLTWESLREQYFGPGTRLLVL.

The genes are TRBV12-3 or TRBV12-4 and TRBJ2-1; D is undetermined. Trimming removed 2 bases at V and 8 bases at J, with 19 bases between. CDR3 length: 16 amino acids. CDR3: CASSLKFLGSLDEQFF. In DNA, the CDR3 is TGTGCCAGCAGTTTAAAGTTTCTGGGATCTCTCGATGAGCAGTTCTTC.

The chain links TRBV7-2 to TRBJ2-1; D ambiguous. The DNA end is more similar to TRBJ2-7, so the J call may be wrong. Germline assignment: CDR1 SGHTA and CDR2 FQGNSA. CDR3 length equals 12 residues. The CDR3 bases are TGTGCCAGCAGCTCCATCCCCACTGAGCAGTACTTC. It codes for CASSSIPTEQYF.

There are a few counts of this clonotype. The V gene is TRBV2, the J gene TRBJ2-5; D could derive from TRBD1 or TRBD2 (6 bases each). This CDR3 contains 14 residues. V was clipped by 3 bases and J by 5 bases, with 13 bases between them. Germline assignment: CDR1 SNHLY and CDR2 FYNNEI. The CDR3: CASSDGGRLETQYF. The CDR3 coding sequence is TGTGCCAGCAGTGATGGGGGGCGGTTGGAGACCCAGTACTTC. Supplemented by reference TRBV2 and TRBJ2-5, the full variable domain reads EPEVTQTPSHQVTQMGQEVILRCVPISNHLYFYWYRQILGQKVEFLVSFYNNEISEKSEIFDDQFSVERPDGSNFTLKIRSTKLEDSAMYFCASSDGGRLETQYFGPGTRLLVL.

This clonotype occurred many times. The chain uses TRBV12-3 or TRBV12-4 and TRBJ2-1, with TRBD1 matching 8 bases. Trimming took 7 bases from V and 10 from J; bases not matched to a gene: 6. This CDR3 comprises 12 residues. In DNA, the CDR3 is TGTGCCAGCACCAGGACAGGGAAAGAGCAGTTCTTC. Translating it yields CASTRTGKEQFF.

The chain has TRBV10-3 and TRBJ2-1; 8 bases are a match to TRBD1. The V gene end was trimmed by 2 bases and the J gene end by 1 base; junction bases not matched to a gene: 4. The CDR3 has 16 amino acids. Germline CDR1 and CDR2: ENHRY and SYGVKD. The DNA of the CDR3 is TGTGCCATCAGTGAGACGGGGGACAGGTCCTACAATGAGCAGTTCTTC. This translates into CAISETGDRSYNEQFF.

On this clonotype itself: One junction end disagrees with the germline gene, perhaps due to a read error. The chain carries TRBV4-1 and TRBJ2-5; TRBD2 agrees at 11 bases. The CDR3 length is 14 residues. Germline assignment: CDR1 MGHRA and CDR2 YSYEKL. In DNA form, the CDR3 reads TGCGCCAGCCGAGGGACTAGCGGCGGAGAGACCCAGCACTTC. It translates to CASRGTSGGETQHF.

This chain joins TRBV20-1 and TRBJ2-5; 8 nucleotides line up with TRBD2. The DNA end lines up better with TRBJ2-1; the J call may be wrong. This CDR3 spans 16 amino acids. In germline, CDR1 is DFQATT, CDR2 SNEGSKA (reference sequence). CDR3 in DNA: TGCAGTGCTAGAGATCTTGAGCGGGGGCCGAACAATGAGCAGTTCTTC. It specifies CSARDLERGPNNEQFF.

The chain combines TRBV12-3 or TRBV12-4 with TRBJ1-1; 7 bases agree with TRBD1. CDR3 size: 18 residues. V was pared by 5 bases and J by 5 bases, with 20 bases of the junction left unmatched. CDR3: CASSETGRGLRPRTEAFF. The CDR3 region has the DNA TGTGCCAGCAGTGAGACAGGGAGGGGCCTACGTCCTAGAACTGAAGCTTTCTTT.

This clonotype has only a few counts. The chain has TRBV6-1 and TRBJ1-2; 7 nucleotides line up with TRBD1. Germline CDR1 MNHNS, CDR2 SASEGT. This CDR3 is built from 16 residues. The V gene end was trimmed by 5 bases and the J gene end by 1 base; junction bases not matched to a gene: 10. CDR3 DNA: TGTGCCAGCAGTCAAACGCGGGACAGAGATAACTATGGCTACACCTTC. Protein sequence: CASSQTRDRDNYGYTF.

This rearrangement joins TRBV12-3 or TRBV12-4 to TRBJ2-5, with 9 bases identical to TRBD1. The J call may be wrong; the DNA end is better matched by TRBJ2-1. This CDR3 is 15 amino acids long. CDR3 DNA: TGTGCCAGCAGTTTTAGGGGACAGGGTAGGGATGAGCAGTTCTTC. As protein: CASSFRGQGRDEQFF.

V usage is TRBV29-1 and J usage is TRBJ1-1, with unresolved D. CDR1 and CDR2 (germline): SQVTM, ANQGSEA. The V end was cut by 0 bases, the J end by 0 bases, with 5 bases between. CDR3 length equals 13 residues. Here the CDR3 reads CSVEDTLNTEAFF. CDR3 DNA sequence: TGCAGCGTTGAAGACACCTTGAACACTGAAGCTTTCTTT.